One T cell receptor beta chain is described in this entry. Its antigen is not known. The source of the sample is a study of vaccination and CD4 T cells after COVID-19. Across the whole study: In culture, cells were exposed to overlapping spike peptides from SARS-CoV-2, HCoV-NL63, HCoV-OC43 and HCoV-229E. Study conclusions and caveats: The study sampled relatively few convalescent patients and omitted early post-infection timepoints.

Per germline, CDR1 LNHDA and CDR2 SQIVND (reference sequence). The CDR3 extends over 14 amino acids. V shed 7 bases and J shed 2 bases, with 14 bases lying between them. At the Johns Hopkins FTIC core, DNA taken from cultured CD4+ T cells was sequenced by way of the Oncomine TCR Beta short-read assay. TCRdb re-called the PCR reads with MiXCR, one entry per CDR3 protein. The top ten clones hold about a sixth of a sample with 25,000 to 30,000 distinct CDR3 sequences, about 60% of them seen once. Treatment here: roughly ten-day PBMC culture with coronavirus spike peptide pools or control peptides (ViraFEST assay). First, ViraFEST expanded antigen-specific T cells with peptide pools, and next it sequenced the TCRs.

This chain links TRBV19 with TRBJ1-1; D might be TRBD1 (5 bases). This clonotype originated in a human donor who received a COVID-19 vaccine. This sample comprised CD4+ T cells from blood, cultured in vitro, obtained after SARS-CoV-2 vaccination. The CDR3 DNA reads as TGTGCCAGTACCAGGGAGAGGATAAACACTGAAGCTTTCTTT. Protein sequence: CASTRERINTEAFF.